Shown below are 16 T cell receptor beta chains from a single sample sequenced in a study of T cell responses to AZD1222 COVID-19 vaccine. Measured with immunoSEQ multiplex PCR; TCRdb has only the in-frame clones, and not every one. The table shows around 140,000 clones, with around nine tenths occurring only once. The source material was peripheral blood, sampled on day 0 of AZD1222 vaccination. These TCRs come from an adult in good health.

The chain has TRBV3-1 (or the pseudogene TRBV3-2) and TRBJ2-7; D is unclear. Looked up from germline, CDR1 is LGHDT and CDR2 is YNNKEL (reference sequence). This CDR3 has 13 residues. Trimming removed 1 base at V and 7 bases at J, with 11 bases between. CDR3 amino acids: CASSQAAEVEQYF. DNA of the CDR3: TGTGCCAGCAGCCAAGCGGCGGAAGTGGAGCAGTACTTC.

This clone is a singleton in its sample. The rearrangement joins TRBV28 to TRBJ2-7, with 8 bases lining up with TRBD2. Germline values: CDR1 MDHEN, CDR2 SYDVKM. The length of the CDR3 is 14 residues. Trimming at V came to 5 bases and at J to 2 bases, leaving 5 bases not matched to a gene. CDR3 DNA sequence: TGTGCCAGCAGTCCCCCGGGGGGGACCTACGAGCAGTACTTC. Translating it yields CASSPPGGTYEQYF.

This clone is a singleton in its sample. The chain carries TRBV2 and TRBJ2-7; D gene unclear. Germline values: CDR1 SNHLY, CDR2 FYNNEI. The CDR3 covers 13 residues. V lost 2 bases and J lost 3, with 8 bases in between. The CDR3 DNA is TGTGCCAGCAGTGAACGTCAGGTCTACGAGCAGTACTTC. It translates to CASSERQVYEQYF.

This sequence joins TRBV5-1 and TRBJ1-1, with 7 bases lining up with TRBD1. Germline V gene data show CDR1 as SGHRS and CDR2 as YFSETQ. The length of the CDR3 is 17 residues. With V trimmed by 3 bases and J by 5 bases, 16 bases remained unmatched. CDR3 protein: CASSSGVGGAGITEAFF. In DNA, the CDR3 is TGCGCCAGCAGCTCAGGAGTAGGGGGCGCAGGGATAACTGAAGCTTTCTTT.

This rearrangement joins TRBV7-9 to TRBJ1-1; D gene uncertain. This CDR3 comprises 14 residues. V lost 1 base and J 4 bases, leaving 10 bases between the germline ends. The germline V gene encodes CDR1 SEHNR and CDR2 FQNEAQ (reference sequence). CDR3 sequence (DNA): TGTGCCAGCAGCTTAGGGACGCCGAGCACTGAAGCTTTCTTT. Protein sequence: CASSLGTPSTEAFF.

This clone was detected once. The chain employs TRBV4-2 and TRBJ2-2, with 8 bases matching TRBD1. The germline V gene has CDR1 LGHNA and CDR2 YNFKEQ. The CDR3 is 16 residues long. V shed 3 bases and J 7 bases; nucleotides not matched to a gene: 10. CDR3 bases: TGTGCCAGCAGCCAGTTCCTCGACAGGGGCGGCGGGGAGCTGTTTTTT. This gives the protein CASSQFLDRGGGELFF.

This chain joins TRBV5-4 and TRBJ2-4; possibly TRBD2 for D (7 bases). V lost 2 bases, J lost 7 bases, and 13 bases lay in between. The CDR3 runs 14 residues. From germline, CDR1 is SGHNT and CDR2 YYREEE (reference sequence). The CDR3 bases are TGTGCCAGCAGCTTCGACGAGGGGGGGAACATTCAGTACTTC. Protein sequence: CASSFDEGGNIQYF. Full variable domain (remainder filled in from reference TRBV5-4 and TRBJ2-4): ETGVTQSPTHLIKTRGQQVTLRCSSQSGHNTVSWYQQALGQGPQFIFQYYREEENGRGNFPPRFSGLQFPNYSSELNVNALELDDSALYLCASSFDEGGNIQYFGAGTRLSVL.

The chain combines TRBV6-5 with TRBJ1-1; D gene unclear. CDR3 length: 15 residues. V was trimmed by 2 bases and J by 0 bases, leaving 10 bases between them. Germline V gene sequence: CDR1 MNHEY, CDR2 SVGAGI. In DNA form, the CDR3 reads TGTGCCAGCAGTTACAACCCGGGGATGAACACTGAAGCTTTCTTT. It translates to CASSYNPGMNTEAFF.

The chain combines TRBV28 with TRBJ1-2, with D unresolved. The CDR3 is made up of 13 amino acids. Trimming cost V 2 bases and J 7 bases, with 11 bases left between them. Per the germline V gene, CDR1 is MDHEN and CDR2 is SYDVKM. The DNA for the CDR3 is TGTGCCAGCAGTTTAGAGTGGCAGTCTGGCTACACCTTC. This codes for CASSLEWQSGYTF.

This sequence joins TRBV24-1 and TRBJ1-5, with a tentative D call TRBD1 (6 bases). The CDR3 is 17 amino acids. Trimming took off 2 bases at V and 7 bases at J, with 20 bases between the two ends. Germline V CDR1 and CDR2: KGHDR, SFDVKD. The CDR3 DNA reads as TGTGCCACCAGTGATTCCCGACGGTCAGGGGCAAGGCAGCCCCAGCATTTT. Protein product: CATSDSRRSGARQPQHF.

The chain is built from TRBV4-1 and TRBJ2-1; 8 bases are shared with TRBD2. The germline gives CDR1 MGHRA, CDR2 YSYEKL. Trimming at V came to 4 bases and at J to 4 bases, leaving 6 bases not matched to a gene. There are 15 residues in the CDR3. CDR3 sequence reads: CASSPPSGSYNEQFF. In nucleotides, the CDR3 is TGCGCCAGCAGCCCGCCGAGCGGGAGTTACAATGAGCAGTTCTTC.

This rearrangement joins TRBV5-6 to TRBJ1-1; tentative D call: TRBD1 (6 bases). Germline CDR1 SGHDT, CDR2 YYEEEE. Trimming took off 4 bases at V and 1 base at J, with 14 bases between the two ends. CDR3 length equals 15 residues. CDR3 DNA: TGTGCCAGCAGCGGGGAGACAGGAGGGAACACTGAAGCTTTCTTT. It yields the protein CASSGETGGNTEAFF.

The genes are TRBV2 and TRBJ1-2; weak D call: TRBD1 (6 bases). This CDR3 has 14 residues. Per germline, CDR1 SNHLY and CDR2 FYNNEI. V was shortened by 2 bases and J by 4 bases, with 11 bases between the two germline ends. This chain's CDR3 is CASSEPRGSYGYTF. CDR3 sequence (DNA): TGTGCCAGCAGTGAACCCAGGGGTTCCTATGGCTACACCTTC.

J is TRBJ2-1 and V is TRBV7-9; possibly TRBD1 for D (6 bases). The CDR3 spans 14 residues. Trimming stripped 3 bases from V and 5 bases from J, with 11 bases between. Germline V gene data show CDR1 as SEHNR and CDR2 as FQNEAQ (reference sequence). CDR3 coding DNA: TGTGCCAGCAGCTTGGACAGCTGGAACAATGAGCAGTTCTTC. Protein: CASSLDSWNNEQFF.

V usage is TRBV4-1 and J usage is TRBJ2-7; D unresolved. V was shortened by 1 base and J by 6 bases, with 4 bases between the two germline ends. The germline CDR1 and CDR2 sequences are MGHRA and YSYEKL. This CDR3 is built from 11 residues. The CDR3 here is CASSQAGEQYF. The CDR3 bases are TGCGCCAGCAGCCAAGCAGGCGAGCAGTACTTC.

This chain links TRBV19 with TRBJ2-2; 12 positions match TRBD2. CDR1 LNHDA and CDR2 SQIVND come from the germline V gene (reference sequence). V lost 5 bases to trimming and J lost 0 bases; unmatched junction nucleotides: 7. This CDR3 region has 18 residues. The CDR3 nucleotides are TGTGCCAGTAGTCACCGACTAGCGGGGGTGACGAACACCGGGGAGCTGTTTTTT. This gives the protein CASSHRLAGVTNTGELFF. Together with reference TRBV19 and TRBJ2-2, the CDR3 gives the full variable domain: DGGITQSPKYLFRKEGQNVTLSCEQNLNHDAMYWYRQDPGQGLRLIYYSQIVNDFQKGDIAEGYSVSREKKESFPLTVTSAQKNPTAFYLCASSHRLAGVTNTGELFFGEGSRLTVL.